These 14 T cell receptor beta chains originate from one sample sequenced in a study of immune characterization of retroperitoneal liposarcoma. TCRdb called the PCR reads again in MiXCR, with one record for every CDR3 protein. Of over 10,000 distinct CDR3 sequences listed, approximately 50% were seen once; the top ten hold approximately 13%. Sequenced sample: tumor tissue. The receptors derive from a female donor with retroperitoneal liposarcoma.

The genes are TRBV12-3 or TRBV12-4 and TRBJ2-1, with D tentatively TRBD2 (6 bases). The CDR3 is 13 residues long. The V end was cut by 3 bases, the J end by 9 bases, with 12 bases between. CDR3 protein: CASSFTPGSEQFF. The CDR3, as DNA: TGTGCCAGCAGTTTTACCCCCGGGAGTGAGCAGTTCTTC.

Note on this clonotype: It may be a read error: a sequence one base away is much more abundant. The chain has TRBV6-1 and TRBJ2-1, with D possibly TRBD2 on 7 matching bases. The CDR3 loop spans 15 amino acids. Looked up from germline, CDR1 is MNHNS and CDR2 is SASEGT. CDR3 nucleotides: TGTGCCAGCAGTGAAGCTGGGGGGGGCGGCTACGAGCAGTGCTTC. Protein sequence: CASSEAGGGGYEQCF.

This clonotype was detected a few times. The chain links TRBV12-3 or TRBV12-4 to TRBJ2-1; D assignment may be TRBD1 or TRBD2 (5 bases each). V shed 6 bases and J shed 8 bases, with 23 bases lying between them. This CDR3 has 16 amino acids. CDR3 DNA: TGTGCCAGCAGCAAACAGACCGGGGCCGGGGCCTATGAGCAGTTCTTC. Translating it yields CASSKQTGAGAYEQFF.

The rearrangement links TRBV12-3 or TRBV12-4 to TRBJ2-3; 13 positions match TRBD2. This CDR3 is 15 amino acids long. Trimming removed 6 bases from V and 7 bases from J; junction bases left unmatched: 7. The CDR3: CASRQTSGGIHTQYF. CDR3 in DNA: TGTGCCAGCAGACAGACTAGCGGGGGGATACATACGCAGTATTTT.

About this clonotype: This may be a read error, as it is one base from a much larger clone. CDR3 region: CATATSGGNEQYF. The CDR3 nucleotides are TGTGCCACCGCCACTAGCGGGGGCAATGAGCAGTACTTC. The chain carries TRBV6-1 and TRBJ2-4; 11 nucleotides align to TRBD2. Germline CDR1 and CDR2: MNHNS and SASEGT. Germline trimming cut 10 bases from V and 13 bases from J; bases unmatched to any gene: 12. CDR3 length: 13 amino acids.

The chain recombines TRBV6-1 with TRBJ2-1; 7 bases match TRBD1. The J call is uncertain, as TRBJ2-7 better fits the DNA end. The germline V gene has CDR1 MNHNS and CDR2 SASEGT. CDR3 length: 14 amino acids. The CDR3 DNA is TGTGCCAGCAGTCTACAGGGGCGCGACGATGAGCAGTACTTC. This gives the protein CASSLQGRDDEQYF.

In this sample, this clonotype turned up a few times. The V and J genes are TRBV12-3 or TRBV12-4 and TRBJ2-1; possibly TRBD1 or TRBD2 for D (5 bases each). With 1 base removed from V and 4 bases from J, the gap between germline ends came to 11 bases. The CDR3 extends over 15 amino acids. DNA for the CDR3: TGTGCCAGCAGTTTAGATGGGACGGGTTACAATGAGCAGTTCTTC. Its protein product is CASSLDGTGYNEQFF.

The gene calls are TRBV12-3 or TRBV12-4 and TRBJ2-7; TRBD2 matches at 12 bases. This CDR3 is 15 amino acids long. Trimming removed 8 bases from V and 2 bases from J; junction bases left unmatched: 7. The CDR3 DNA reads TGTGCCAGCGGGGGGGGGACTAGCGGGCCCTACGAGCAGTACTTC. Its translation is CASGGGTSGPYEQYF.

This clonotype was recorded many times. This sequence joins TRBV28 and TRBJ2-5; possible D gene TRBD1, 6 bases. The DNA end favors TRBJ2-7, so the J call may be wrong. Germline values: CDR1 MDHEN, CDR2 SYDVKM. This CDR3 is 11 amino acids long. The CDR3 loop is CASTGAYEQYF. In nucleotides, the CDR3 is TGTGCCAGCACAGGGGCCTACGAGCAGTACTTC.

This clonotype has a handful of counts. In DNA form, the CDR3 reads TGTGCCAGCCAGTCTGGGGCCAACGTCCTGACTTTC. This sequence encodes CASQSGANVLTF. This chain links TRBV6-5 with TRBJ2-6; no reliable D call. In germline, CDR1 is MNHEY, CDR2 SVGAGI. The CDR3 is made up of 12 amino acids. Trimming took off 8 bases at V and 1 base at J, with 3 bases between the two ends.

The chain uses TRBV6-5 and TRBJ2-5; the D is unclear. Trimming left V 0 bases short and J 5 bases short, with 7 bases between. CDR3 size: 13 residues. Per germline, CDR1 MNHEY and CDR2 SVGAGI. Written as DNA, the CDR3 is TGTGCCAGCAGTTACTCGAGCTTCGAGACCCAGTACTTC. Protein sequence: CASSYSSFETQYF.

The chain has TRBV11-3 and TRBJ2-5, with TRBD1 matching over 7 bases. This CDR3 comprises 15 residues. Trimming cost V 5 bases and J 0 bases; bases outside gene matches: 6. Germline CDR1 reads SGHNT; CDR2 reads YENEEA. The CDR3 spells CASSQTDRDQETQYF. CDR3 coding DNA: TGTGCCAGCAGCCAAACCGACAGGGACCAAGAGACCCAGTACTTC.

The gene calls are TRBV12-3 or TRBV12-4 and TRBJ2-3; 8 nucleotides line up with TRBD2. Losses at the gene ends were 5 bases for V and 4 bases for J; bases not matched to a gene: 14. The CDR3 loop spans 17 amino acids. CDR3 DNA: TGTGCCAGCAGTCATTCGCCGGGACTAGGTCGCTCAGATACGCAGTATTTT. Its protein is CASSHSPGLGRSDTQYF.

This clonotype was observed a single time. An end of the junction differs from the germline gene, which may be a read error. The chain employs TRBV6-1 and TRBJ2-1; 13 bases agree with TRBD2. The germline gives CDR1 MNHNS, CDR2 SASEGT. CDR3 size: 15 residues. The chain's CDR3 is CATSGLAGEGNEQFF. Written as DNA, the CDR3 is TGTGCCACCAGTGGACTAGCGGGAGAGGGCAATGAGCAGTTCTTC.